This TCR beta chain was identified in a study of vaccination and CD4 T cells after COVID-19. Study in general: Post-COVID samples were collected a median 101 days following diagnosis, spanning 35 to 161. Overlapping SARS-CoV-2, HCoV-NL63, HCoV-OC43 and HCoV-229E spike peptides were used to stimulate cells.

The germline CDR1 and CDR2 sequences are SGHNT and YYREEE (reference sequence). This CDR3 contains 17 residues. Unmatched junction bases numbered 12, after V lost 3 bases and J lost 7 bases. On this clonotype: Its antigen is not known.

CD4+ T cells that had been cultured provided DNA sequenced with the Oncomine TCR Beta short-read assay. TCRdb reprocessed the PCR reads via MiXCR and lists one record per CDR3 protein. Here the sample spans 17,000 or so distinct CDR3 sequences, around two fifths being singletons. Treatment specified: roughly 10-day PBMC culture with coronavirus spike peptide pools or control peptides (ViraFEST assay). ViraFEST sequenced TCRs after peptide-pool expansion of antigen-specific T cells. The V and J genes are TRBV5-4 and TRBJ2-7; 14 bases are a match to TRBD2. This TCR was sampled from a human donor who had recovered from COVID-19. This specimen consisted of CD4+ T cells from blood, cultured in vitro, obtained after SARS-CoV-2 vaccination. CDR3 DNA sequence: TGTGCCAGCAGCTCCGGGGGACTAGCGGGAGTCAGAGGGGAGCAGTACTTC. Translated: CASSSGGLAGVRGEQYF.